Given below is one T cell receptor (beta chain) in context. The antigen is not known. Germline V lookup: CDR1 SNHLY, CDR2 FYNNEI. This CDR3 region has 15 residues. The V end lost 6 bases, the J end lost 0 bases, and 12 bases lay between the germline ends. The source of the sample is a study of T cell responses to AZD1222 COVID-19 vaccine. Study conclusions and caveats: It was only after the peak T cell response that any repertoires were sampled.

Repertoires were generated with immunoSEQ multiplex PCR, while TCRdb's copy carries only in-frame clones and drops some. The sample includes 98,000 or so clones, around 85% seen only once; the top ten take 11% to 15%. The chain employs TRBV2 and TRBJ2-4; TRBD2 is a possible D gene (5 bases). Sequencing used peripheral blood, obtained 28 days after the second AZD1222 dose. The clonotype comes from an adult who received the AZD1222 COVID-19 vaccine. The CDR3 DNA sequence: TGTGCCAGCAGGGCCGCGAGGGTAGCCAAAAACATTCAGTACTTC. As protein: CASRAARVAKNIQYF.